This is a list of T cell receptor beta chains from one sample in a study of beta chain features in type 1 diabetes. Here immunoSEQ multiplex PCR was the method, and the copy in TCRdb shows in-frame clones only, minus some. In the table there are 90,000 to 110,000 clones, 40% of which are singletons. Sequenced: stem cell memory CD4+ T cells from blood. The receptors were sampled from a young woman in good health. Both conserved end residues are part of each CDR3.

>TRBV28|TRBJ2-3
CASSWSGIRTDTQYF
>TRBV19|TRBJ2-5
CASSNLPGQGETQYF
>TRBV11-1|TRBJ2-2
CASSFRGRATGELFF
>TRBV6-5|TRBJ2-4
CASRTAGGKNIQYF
>TRBV7-9|TRBJ2-3
CASSLALGTETDTQYF
>TRBV5-5|TRBJ2-3
CASSPRGVGGTDTQYF
>TRBV27|TRBJ1-4
CASSLHRGGEKLFF
>TRBV11-1|TRBJ1-3
CASRRDSYGNTIYF
>TRBV5-5|TRBJ2-1
CASSPGQYYNEQFF
>TRBV5-1|TRBJ1-1
CATAGQDTEAFF
>TRBV30|TRBJ2-7
CAWSRGQGGEQYF
>TRBV7-2|TRBJ1-1
CASSPDRGGRAFF
>TRBV7-2|TRBJ2-3
CASSLQQGAADTQYF
>TRBV4-1|TRBJ2-3
CASSHRTGGRPGDTQYF
>TRBV29-1|TRBJ1-5
CSVEAGYNQPQHF
>TRBV10-3|TRBJ2-5
CAISTGETQYF
>TRBV7-6|TRBJ1-1
CASSPGGWSTEAFF
>TRBV28|TRBJ2-7
CASSRDTSGTYEQYF
>TRBV7-3|TRBJ1-2
CASSSSDRALYGYTF
>TRBV2|TRBJ1-5
CASTRQPNQPQHF
>TRBV9|TRBJ2-2
CASSPHGTSGERFTGELFF
>TRBV19|TRBJ2-5
CASSTRERETQYF
>TRBV4-1|TRBJ2-5
CASSQKFPTSGQETQYF